The sequence of this TCR beta chain was determined in a study of blood T cell repertoires in COVID-19. The protocol was immunoSEQ multiplex PCR, while the TCRdb copy is restricted to in-frame clones and leaves out a portion. Of about 280,000 clones in the sample, 85% to 90% were seen once. Seattle-derived patients entered the study during active infection and were followed longitudinally. Germline assignment: CDR1 MGHDK and CDR2 SYGVNS. Trimming removed 3 bases from V and 8 bases from J, with 10 bases in between. The CDR3 is 13 amino acids. Material for sequencing was peripheral blood. The clonotype comes from a young woman with COVID-19, enrolled during active disease. V usage is TRBV25-1 and J usage is TRBJ1-4; possible D gene TRBD1, 6 bases. CDR3 region: CASSERTGEKLFF. CDR3 nucleotides: TGTGCCAGCAGTGAGCGAACAGGGGAAAAACTGTTTTTT.